The next 5 T cell receptor beta chains were all read from a single sample in a study of T cells in localized non-small cell lung cancer. Produced via immunoSEQ multiplex PCR; TCRdb's table is partial and in-frame only. The repertoire includes almost 20,000 clones, over 75% of them detected once, and approximately 8.7% sits in the top ten. Sequenced material: peripheral blood, taken before any cancer treatment. These TCRs come from a man aged 35-75 years with stage I lung adenocarcinoma.

This sequence joins TRBV5-1 and TRBJ2-5; the D gene is possibly TRBD2 (6 bases). The ends were cut back, 4 bases at V and 3 bases at J, with 13 bases in the middle. There are 14 residues in the CDR3. In germline, CDR1 is SGHRS, CDR2 YFSETQ. In DNA, the CDR3 is TGCGCCAGCAGCCTCCGGGGGACCGAAGAGACCCAGTACTTC. This translates into CASSLRGTEETQYF.

This chain joins TRBV30 and TRBJ1-5, with D hard to call. CDR3 length: 15 amino acids. The germline V gene has CDR1 GTSNPN and CDR2 SVGIG (reference sequence). V was shortened by 3 bases and J by 2 bases, with 14 bases between the two germline ends. DNA of the CDR3: TGTGCCTGGAGCGGTGGACGGGGTCGCAATCAGCCCCAGCATTTT. Encoded protein: CAWSGGRGRNQPQHF.

This clone was seen more than once but under ten times. The chain recombines TRBV2 with TRBJ2-2; D unclear. Trimming pared 7 bases from V and 2 bases from J, leaving 8 bases between. This CDR3 is 13 amino acids long. Germline CDR1 is SNHLY and CDR2 is FYNNEI. CDR3 loop: CASNTINTGELFF. CDR3 nucleotide sequence: TGTGCCAGCAATACAATCAACACCGGGGAGCTGTTTTTT.

The chain carries TRBV7-2 and TRBJ2-1; TRBD2 aligns across 8 bases. The CDR3 is 14 amino acids. CDR1 SGHTA and CDR2 FQGNSA come from the germline V gene. The V segment lost 5 bases and the J segment 9 bases; nucleotides outside the gene matches: 9. The CDR3 DNA reads TGTGCCAGCAGCATTAGCGGGGCCCGGATTGAGCAGTTCTTC. This sequence encodes CASSISGARIEQFF.

The V gene is TRBV27, the J gene TRBJ2-1; tentative D call: TRBD2 (5 bases). This CDR3 comprises 12 residues. Trimming pared 1 base from V and 10 bases from J, leaving 8 bases between. Germline V CDR1 and CDR2: MNHEY, SMNVEV (reference sequence). The CDR3 nucleotides are TGTGCCAGCAGTTTATTAGGAGGAGAGCAGTTCTTC. It translates to CASSLLGGEQFF.